Presented here are 20 T cell receptor beta chains from one specimen sequenced in a study of shared clonotypes between healthy human individuals (dated by TCRdb to about 2020). The library was made by the immunoSEQ multiplex PCR assay. TCRdb stores this immuneACCESS table with in-frame sequences only. Part of the clones is absent; in the studies checked, under half of the shortfall reflects unresolved V genes, and no reason is known for the rest. The sample data list around 2,000,000 clones, and 95% of these were observed just once. Jointly, the top ten make up 0.1% to 0.15% of the sample. The material sequenced was naive CD4+ T cells sorted from blood. The cell subset or site label on this specimen signifies: CD45RA+ positively selected. The receptors come from a man younger than 30 in good health.

The chain carries TRBV7-9 and TRBJ1-5, with D maybe TRBD1 (6 bases). The germline CDR1 and CDR2 sequences are SEHNR and FQNEAQ (reference sequence). The CDR3 totals 15 residues. The V end was cut by 5 bases, the J end by 2 bases, with 13 bases between. This chain's CDR3 is CASSTNRDGNQPQHF. CDR3 coding DNA: TGTGCCAGCAGCACAAACAGGGACGGCAATCAGCCCCAGCATTTT.

The chain couples TRBV7-9 to TRBJ1-1; TRBD1 matches 9 bases. Per germline, CDR1 SEHNR and CDR2 FQNEAQ (reference sequence). V was clipped by 5 bases and J by 3 bases; unmatched bases: 7. CDR3 length: 15 amino acids. Here the CDR3 reads CASSVQGAAHTEAFF. The CDR3 DNA reads as TGTGCCAGCAGCGTACAGGGGGCGGCACACACTGAAGCTTTCTTT.

A word on this clone: One junction end does not reproduce the germline sequence, and a read error may be involved. The V gene is TRBV5-6, the J gene TRBJ2-3, with 8 positions matching TRBD1. The CDR3 covers 11 residues. Germline CDR1 and CDR2: SGHDT and YYEEEE. The CDR3 sequence is CASSQTGVPLF. In nucleotides, the CDR3 is TGTGCCAGCAGCCAGACAGGGGTCCCCCTCTTT.

Comment on this clone: Within the sample, other DNA sequences also encode this same CDR3. The chain joins TRBV6-1 to TRBJ2-7; 10 bases fit TRBD1. This CDR3 contains 14 residues. Germline values: CDR1 MNHNS, CDR2 SASEGT. With 6 bases clipped from V and 2 bases from J, the junction kept 4 bases outside the gene matches. The CDR3 sequence is CASSRDRGTYEQYF. CDR3 nucleotide sequence: TGTGCCAGCAGCCGGGACAGGGGAACCTACGAGCAGTACTTC.

As regards this clone: Other DNA sequences in this sample translate to the same CDR3. The CDR3 sequence: CASSLDRQETQYF. The CDR3 DNA reads TGTGCCAGCAGCTTGGACAGGCAAGAGACCCAGTACTTC. The chain has TRBV11-2 and TRBJ2-5, with 7 nucleotides matching TRBD1. V trimming: 3 bases; J trimming: 2 bases; junction bases outside the gene matches: 0. The CDR3 runs to 13 residues. Germline V gives CDR1 SGHAT, CDR2 FQNNGV.

The V and J genes are TRBV28 and TRBJ2-3, with TRBD1 as a possible D gene (5 bases). This CDR3 region has 15 residues. Germline V CDR1 and CDR2: MDHEN, SYDVKM. V was pared by 6 bases and J by 2 bases, with 15 bases between. In nucleotides, the CDR3 is TGTGCCAGCAGCCCCGGCCGGACACACACAGATACGCAGTATTTT. Its protein is CASSPGRTHTDTQYF.

The chain joins TRBV6-5 to TRBJ1-5; TRBD1 matches at 7 bases. Losses at the gene ends were 4 bases for V and 3 bases for J; bases not matched to a gene: 3. Germline-derived CDR1 and CDR2 are MNHEY and SVGAGI. CDR3 length: 14 amino acids. CDR3 nucleotides: TGTGCCAGCAGTTCGGGACAGTTCAATCAGCCCCAGCATTTT. It encodes CASSSGQFNQPQHF.

This chain joins TRBV5-6 and TRBJ2-7; 11 bases line up with TRBD1. The germline V gene has CDR1 SGHDT and CDR2 YYEEEE. The CDR3 covers 15 residues. The J segment lost 6 bases and the V segment lost 1 base, leaving 6 bases of the junction unmatched. CDR3 sequence reads: CASSLRGTGGSEQYF. The CDR3 DNA sequence: TGTGCCAGCAGCTTGCGAGGGACAGGGGGGTCCGAGCAGTACTTC.

The CDR3 DNA reads TGTGCCAGCTCGTGGACAGAGACAACTAATGAAAAACTGTTTTTT. This codes for CASSWTETTNEKLFF. This rearrangement joins TRBV18 to TRBJ1-4; maybe TRBD1 (6 bases). This CDR3 is built from 15 residues. Germline CDR1 reads KGHSH; CDR2 reads LQKENI. Trimming took off 6 bases at V and 0 bases at J, with 11 bases between the two ends.

The chain links TRBV18 to TRBJ2-5, with D possibly matching TRBD1 (6 bases). Germline V gene lookup returns CDR1 KGHSH and CDR2 LQKENI. This CDR3 comprises 14 residues. V was pared by 2 bases and J by 0 bases, with 7 bases between. CDR3 residues: CASSPTGHQETQYF. For the CDR3, the DNA is TGTGCCAGCTCACCAACAGGGCACCAAGAGACCCAGTACTTC.

In regard to this clone: This specimen includes other DNA sequences encoding the same CDR3. J is TRBJ2-7 and V is TRBV28; 7 bases line up with TRBD1. V gave up 4 bases and J gave up 2 bases; unmatched junction bases: 2. Germline lookup yields CDR1 MDHEN and CDR2 SYDVKM. The CDR3 loop spans 13 amino acids. The CDR3 region has the DNA TGTGCCAGCAGTTGGACAGGTCCCTACGAGCAGTACTTC. Encoded protein: CASSWTGPYEQYF.

With respect to this clone: Additional DNA sequences in this sample encode the identical CDR3. This chain connects TRBV5-1 to TRBJ1-3; D is undetermined. Between the trimmed V and J ends, which lost 0 bases and 1 base, there was a span of 8 bases. The germline V gene encodes CDR1 SGHRS and CDR2 YFSETQ. The CDR3 loop spans 15 amino acids. In DNA form, the CDR3 reads TGCGCCAGCAGCTTGGGCAGCGCTTCTGGAAACACCATATATTTT. This encodes CASSLGSASGNTIYF.

The rearrangement uses TRBV4-1 and TRBJ2-3, with TRBD2 matching 12 bases. V dropped 2 bases and J dropped 0; count of bases not matched to a gene: 6. Germline V gene data show CDR1 as MGHRA and CDR2 as YSYEKL. The CDR3 contains 18 residues. In nucleotides, the CDR3 is TGCGCCAGCAGCCAATCCCTGACTAGCGGGGGAAGCACAGATACGCAGTATTTT. Translating gives CASSQSLTSGGSTDTQYF.

The V call is TRBV2, the J call TRBJ1-6; no definite D call. In germline, CDR1 is SNHLY, CDR2 FYNNEI. The CDR3 covers 14 residues. The V end was cut by 1 base, the J end by 12 bases, with 13 bases between. Written as DNA, the CDR3 is TGTGCCAGCAGTGAAGACTCGGGTTGGGGACCCCTCCACTTT. Translating gives CASSEDSGWGPLHF.

The J gene is TRBJ1-1, the V gene TRBV28, with TRBD1 matching over 8 bases. The germline CDR1 and CDR2 sequences are MDHEN and SYDVKM. V shed 1 base, J shed 4 bases, and the junction held 5 bases outside the gene matches. CDR3 size: 15 residues. In nucleotides, the CDR3 is TGTGCCAGCAGTTTATCCGGCAGGGGGCCCACTGAAGCTTTCTTT. It is translated as CASSLSGRGPTEAFF.

The table lists this clone with a count of one. This chain's CDR3 is CASSVAWGGSEQYF. The DNA of the CDR3 is TGTGCCAGCAGCGTAGCGTGGGGGGGCTCCGAGCAGTACTTC. This chain uses TRBV9 with TRBJ2-7; weak D call: TRBD2 (7 bases). The CDR3 runs 14 residues. Trimming removed 0 bases from V and 6 bases from J, with 13 bases in between. Germline lookup yields CDR1 SGDLS and CDR2 YYNGEE.

The chain couples TRBV27 to TRBJ2-7, with 9 bases fitting TRBD2. Germline V gene sequence: CDR1 MNHEY, CDR2 SMNVEV (reference sequence). V lost 4 bases to trimming and J lost 0 bases; unmatched junction nucleotides: 1. The CDR3 has 14 amino acids. The CDR3 loop reads CASSSSGDSYEQYF. CDR3 nucleotide sequence: TGTGCCAGCAGTTCTAGCGGGGACTCCTACGAGCAGTACTTC.

The chain has TRBV7-3 and TRBJ2-5; D is unresolved. Trimming took off 5 bases at V and 6 bases at J, with 16 bases between the two ends. CDR1 is SGHTA and CDR2 is FQGTGA in the germline V gene. The CDR3 consists of 14 residues. CDR3 sequence (DNA): TGTGCCAGCAGCCCAGGTGCTCAAGTTAAGACCCAGTACTTC. It translates to CASSPGAQVKTQYF.

The chain combines TRBV5-1 with TRBJ2-7; possibly TRBD1 or TRBD2 for D (5 bases each). Germline V gene lookup returns CDR1 SGHRS and CDR2 YFSETQ. The V end lost 0 bases, the J end lost 2 bases, and 9 bases lay between the germline ends. The CDR3 spans 14 residues. CDR3 protein: CASSLVGDAYEQYF. The CDR3 DNA reads TGCGCCAGCAGCTTGGTGGGGGACGCCTACGAGCAGTACTTC.

For the CDR3, the DNA is TGTGCCAGCAGCAAACTAGCGGGAGGAACTTACGAGCAGTACTTC. Translated, it gives CASSKLAGGTYEQYF. The chain combines TRBV9 with TRBJ2-7, with 12 bases that match TRBD2. J was trimmed by 4 bases and V by 4 bases; bases with no gene match: 6. From germline, CDR1 is SGDLS and CDR2 YYNGEE. This CDR3 contains 15 residues.